This passage covers 32 T cell receptor beta chains from one sample sequenced in a study of CD8+ T cells in alopecia areata. Treatment noted: oral pan-JAK inhibitor, 5-10 mg twice daily. Once RNA had been extracted, it was reverse transcribed into cDNA to act as the sequencing template. The method was immunoSEQ multiplex PCR; TCRdb's version includes in-frame clones alone and lacks a portion of them. The table includes about 190,000 clones, roughly 60% detected once. Sequencing was performed on CD4+ T cells sorted from blood, taken at week 24, from a patient treated with tofacitinib. These receptors were collected from a human donor with alopecia areata.

The chain recombines TRBV7-9 with TRBJ2-7; D is undetermined. The ends were cut back, 7 bases at V and 5 bases at J, with 9 bases in the middle. The CDR3 loop spans 11 amino acids. Germline V gives CDR1 SEHNR, CDR2 FQNEAQ (reference sequence). CDR3 nucleotides: TGTGCCAGCACCTCATCGGACGAGCAGTACTTC. Its protein product is CASTSSDEQYF.

Notes on this clone: This same CDR3 is encoded by further DNA sequences in the sample. This chain connects TRBV29-1 to TRBJ1-1; TRBD1 might be the D (5 bases). The length of the CDR3 is 10 residues. Germline CDR1 reads SQVTM; CDR2 reads ANQGSEA. V lost 6 bases and J 7 bases, leaving 9 bases between the germline ends. This CDR3 is CSVDQGEAFF. CDR3 DNA sequence: TGCAGCGTGGACCAGGGTGAAGCTTTCTTT.

The chain combines TRBV9 with TRBJ1-6; no clear D. CDR3 length equals 17 residues. Trimming shortened V by 0 bases and J by 7 bases, and 17 bases separated the two germline ends. In germline, CDR1 is SGDLS, CDR2 YYNGEE. CDR3 protein: CASSVGARPGHNSPLHF. CDR3 nucleotides: TGTGCCAGCAGCGTAGGGGCTCGTCCAGGCCACAATTCACCCCTCCACTTT.

The chain has TRBV2 and TRBJ1-1, with D perhaps matching TRBD1 (5 bases). Trimming took off 3 bases at V and 1 base at J, with 9 bases between the two ends. From germline, CDR1 is SNHLY and CDR2 FYNNEI. The CDR3 contains 14 residues. CDR3 sequence reads: CASSDLGTNTEAFF. Written as DNA, the CDR3 is TGTGCCAGCAGTGATTTAGGGACGAACACTGAAGCTTTCTTT.

This clone was seen a few times. The chain links TRBV23-1 to TRBJ2-1; D not resolved. TRBV23-1 is classed as an ORF, of uncertain function. Trimming removed 3 bases from V and 12 bases from J, with 12 bases in between. This CDR3 has 12 amino acids. CDR3 bases: TGCGCCAGCAGTCACCGCGTAGTGTGGCAGTTCTTC. It translates to CASSHRVVWQFF.

This clone was recorded a few times. The CDR3 sequence is CASSLGQGADEQYF. The DNA for the CDR3 is TGCGCCAGCAGCTTGGGGCAGGGGGCTGACGAGCAGTACTTC. The genes are TRBV5-1 and TRBJ2-7; 8 nucleotides align to TRBD1. V shed 0 bases and J 5 bases; nucleotides not matched to a gene: 4. Germline CDR1 is SGHRS and CDR2 is YFSETQ. The CDR3 sequence is 14 residues long. Combining the CDR3 with reference TRBV5-1 and TRBJ2-7 gives the whole variable domain KAGVTQTPRYLIKTRGQQVTLSCSPISGHRSVSWYQQTPGQGLQFLFEYFSETQRNKGNFPGRFSGRQFSNSRSEMNVSTLELGDSALYLCASSLGQGADEQYFGPGTRLTVT.

This clone was counted a few times. The chain carries TRBV29-1 and TRBJ2-5, with D maybe TRBD1 (5 bases). There are 13 residues in the CDR3. With 7 bases removed from V and 0 bases from J, the gap between germline ends came to 12 bases. CDR1 is SQVTM, CDR2 ANQGSEA, per germline. The CDR3 spells CSAAPGYQETQYF. CDR3 nucleotides: TGCAGCGCCGCCCCAGGGTACCAAGAGACCCAGTACTTC.

On this clone: Other nucleotide sequences in the sample specify the same CDR3. The V gene is TRBV20-1, the J gene TRBJ2-7, with D possibly being TRBD1 (6 bases). V lost 6 bases and J lost 3, with 9 bases in between. The length of the CDR3 is 11 residues. Germline V gene data show CDR1 as DFQATT and CDR2 as SNEGSKA (reference sequence). In DNA, the CDR3 is TGCAGTGCCAGGGGAGACTACGAGCAGTACTTC. Encoded protein: CSARGDYEQYF.

This chain connects TRBV30 to TRBJ1-1, with no clear D. This CDR3 is 12 amino acids long. The germline V gene has CDR1 GTSNPN and CDR2 SVGIG (reference sequence). V lost 4 bases and J lost 3, with 9 bases in between. The CDR3 nucleotides are TGTGCCTGGACAACCACCTACACTGAAGCTTTCTTT. Amino acid sequence: CAWTTTYTEAFF.

The V call is TRBV27, the J call TRBJ1-1; D ambiguous. The CDR3 is 13 residues long. Trimming shortened V by 3 bases and J by 4 bases, and 9 bases separated the two germline ends. CDR1 is MNHEY and CDR2 is SMNVEV in the germline V gene (reference sequence). The CDR3 loop is CASSFKQSTEAFF. CDR3 DNA: TGTGCCAGCAGTTTTAAACAATCCACTGAAGCTTTCTTT.

The chain combines TRBV6-6 with TRBJ1-2, with 12 bases aligning to TRBD1. V dropped 5 bases and J dropped 0; count of bases not matched to a gene: 4. The CDR3 runs 16 residues. CDR1 MNHNY and CDR2 SVGAGI come from the germline V gene (reference sequence). CDR3 protein: CASSRGQGATNYGYTF. The DNA for the CDR3 is TGTGCCAGCAGTCGGGGACAGGGGGCAACTAACTATGGCTACACCTTC.

The rearrangement joins TRBV27 to TRBJ2-3, with a tentative D call TRBD1 (5 bases). Germline V gives CDR1 MNHEY, CDR2 SMNVEV (reference sequence). V was trimmed by 3 bases and J by 14 bases, leaving 18 bases between them. This CDR3 spans 13 amino acids. In DNA, the CDR3 is TGTGCCAGCAGTTTGGTTCGAGACAGTAAGCCGTATTTT. This gives the protein CASSLVRDSKPYF.

This clone was seen a handful of times. The V call is TRBV2, the J call TRBJ2-6, with D maybe TRBD2 (5 bases). Trimming pared 4 bases from V and 0 bases from J, leaving 10 bases between. The CDR3 consists of 16 residues. The germline V gene has CDR1 SNHLY and CDR2 FYNNEI. The CDR3 DNA reads TGTGCCAGCAGTGTGGGCGGAGGCTCTGGGGCCAACGTCCTGACTTTC. Protein product: CASSVGGGSGANVLTF.

V gene TRBV6-5 combines with J gene TRBJ2-1, with D possibly being TRBD2 (6 bases). Trimming stripped 4 bases from V and 8 bases from J, with 21 bases between. The CDR3 covers 16 residues. CDR1 MNHEY and CDR2 SVGAGI come from the germline V gene. In DNA, the CDR3 is TGTGCCAGCAGTTCCCGACTAGTTTTGGGTCAGGATGAGCAGTTCTTC. Its protein product is CASSSRLVLGQDEQFF.

This clone was detected only a few times. J is TRBJ1-2 and V is TRBV29-1; possibly TRBD1 for D (6 bases). The CDR3 contains 13 residues. V was clipped by 6 bases and J by 3 bases, with 14 bases between them. Germline-derived CDR1 and CDR2 are SQVTM and ANQGSEA. CDR3 in amino acids: CSVSRGADYGYTF. DNA of the CDR3: TGCAGCGTCTCCCGGGGGGCTGACTATGGCTACACCTTC.

The chain couples TRBV5-1 to TRBJ2-2; a possible D gene is TRBD2 (6 bases). V was pared by 4 bases and J by 4 bases, with 17 bases between. Germline CDR1 reads SGHRS; CDR2 reads YFSETQ. The CDR3 is made up of 16 amino acids. The CDR3 here is CASSPTQVGGTGELFF. Written as DNA, the CDR3 is TGCGCCAGCAGCCCGACTCAGGTCGGGGGCACCGGGGAGCTGTTTTTT.

The chain links TRBV28 to TRBJ2-1; TRBD2 might be the D (7 bases). V lost 5 bases, J lost 10 bases, and 15 bases lay in between. The CDR3 consists of 13 residues. Germline loops: CDR1 MDHEN, CDR2 SYDVKM. CDR3 nucleotide sequence: TGTGCCAGCAGTCCTCCGGGGGGCTGGGAGCAGTTCTTC. Encoded protein: CASSPPGGWEQFF.

This clone was recorded a few times. The chain links TRBV5-1 to TRBJ1-1; tentative D call: TRBD1 (5 bases). The germline V gene has CDR1 SGHRS and CDR2 YFSETQ. The V and J ends lost 3 bases and 0 bases respectively, with 9 bases between them. This CDR3 spans 14 amino acids. The CDR3 sequence: CASSSGRLNTEAFF. The CDR3 region has the DNA TGCGCCAGCAGCTCGGGACGGCTGAACACTGAAGCTTTCTTT.

The V gene is TRBV5-6, the J gene TRBJ1-5, with a possible D match to TRBD1 (5 bases). Germline loops: CDR1 SGHDT, CDR2 YYEEEE. The CDR3 contains 15 residues. The V end was cut by 4 bases, the J end by 0 bases, with 11 bases between. The CDR3 region is CASSKDSGSNQPQHF. CDR3 in DNA: TGTGCCAGCAGCAAAGACAGTGGTAGCAATCAGCCCCAGCATTTT.

Only a few counts were recorded for this clone. The chain has TRBV19 and TRBJ2-1; D tentatively reads TRBD1 or TRBD2 (5 bases each). Germline loops: CDR1 LNHDA, CDR2 SQIVND (reference sequence). V was cut by 3 bases and J by 8 bases, with 14 bases left in between. The CDR3 is made up of 14 amino acids. For the CDR3, the DNA is TGTGCCAGTAGTATCGAGGCAGGGAGAGATGAGCAGTTCTTC. Protein: CASSIEAGRDEQFF.

This clone was recorded only once. The rearrangement joins TRBV6-5 to TRBJ1-5; D unresolved. The CDR3 is 13 amino acids. CDR1 MNHEY and CDR2 SVGAGI come from the germline V gene. Deletions cut 8 bases from V and 1 base from J, with 9 bases between. CDR3 region: CASGVMSNQPQHF. CDR3 nucleotide sequence: TGTGCCAGCGGAGTGATGAGCAATCAGCCCCAGCATTTT.

The chain employs TRBV2 and TRBJ1-5; D possibly corresponds to TRBD1 (6 bases). V lost 0 bases to trimming and J lost 7 bases, with 16 bases between them. The germline V gene encodes CDR1 SNHLY and CDR2 FYNNEI. The CDR3 is 16 residues long. CDR3 loop: CASSEAIIRGGQPQHF. CDR3 in DNA: TGTGCCAGCAGTGAAGCTATAATTAGGGGGGGCCAGCCCCAGCATTTT.

V usage is TRBV5-4 and J usage is TRBJ2-7; D ambiguous. This CDR3 has 14 amino acids. Germline-derived CDR1 and CDR2 are SGHNT and YYREEE (reference sequence). The V end lost 4 bases, the J end lost 0 bases, and 11 bases lay between the germline ends. This chain's CDR3 is CASSDKGNSYEQYF. CDR3 DNA: TGTGCCAGCAGCGATAAGGGTAACTCCTACGAGCAGTACTTC. Full variable domain (missing parts from reference TRBV5-4 and TRBJ2-7): ETGVTQSPTHLIKTRGQQVTLRCSSQSGHNTVSWYQQALGQGPQFIFQYYREEENGRGNFPPRFSGLQFPNYSSELNVNALELDDSALYLCASSDKGNSYEQYFGPGTRLTVT.

The chain combines TRBV11-2 with TRBJ2-7; D is perhaps TRBD2 (6 bases). The CDR3 length is 12 residues. Trimming took 5 bases from V and 4 from J, leaving 9 bases between them. CDR1 and CDR2 from the germline V gene are SGHAT and FQNNGV. As DNA, the CDR3 is TGTGCCAGCAGCCTCCGGGAGTACGAGCAGTACTTC. Translation gives CASSLREYEQYF.

V and J are TRBV11-2 and TRBJ1-2; the match to TRBD1 covers 7 bases. CDR3 length equals 13 residues. V gave up 5 bases and J gave up 7 bases; unmatched junction bases: 7. In germline, CDR1 is SGHAT, CDR2 FQNNGV. CDR3 in amino acids: CASSQTGRSGYTF. The CDR3 DNA sequence: TGTGCCAGCAGCCAGACAGGGAGGAGTGGCTACACCTTC.

This clone was counted a few times. The rearrangement uses TRBV18 and TRBJ2-7; TRBD2 is a possible D gene (5 bases). The CDR3 is made up of 16 amino acids. V was pared by 3 bases and J by 0 bases, with 15 bases between. Looked up from germline, CDR1 is KGHSH and CDR2 is LQKENI. CDR3 sequence reads: CASSPDRGASSYEQYF. The CDR3 DNA sequence: TGTGCCAGCTCACCCGATCGGGGTGCGAGCTCCTACGAGCAGTACTTC.

This clone was seen a single time. The chain joins TRBV5-1 to TRBJ2-2; D ambiguous. CDR1 SGHRS and CDR2 YFSETQ come from the germline V gene. The V end lost 5 bases, the J end lost 7 bases, and 6 bases lay between the germline ends. CDR3 length: 11 amino acids. CDR3 residues: CASRVVGELFF. As DNA, the CDR3 is TGCGCCAGCAGGGTGGTCGGGGAGCTGTTTTTT.

This clone is a singleton in its sample. The chain uses TRBV29-1 and TRBJ1-4; D is unclear. CDR1 is SQVTM and CDR2 is ANQGSEA in the germline V gene. The length of the CDR3 is 11 residues. Between the trimmed V and J ends, which lost 4 bases and 8 bases, there was a span of 8 bases. In nucleotides, the CDR3 is TGCAGCGTTGGAGCGGGGGAAAAACTGTTTTTT. Encoded protein: CSVGAGEKLFF.

Relative to its sample, this clone is medium-sized. The chain recombines TRBV7-9 with TRBJ1-2; tentatively, D is TRBD1 (5 bases). The V gene's germline CDR1 is SEHNR and CDR2 FQNEAQ (reference sequence). V was clipped by 6 bases and J by 7 bases, with 18 bases between them. The CDR3 loop spans 14 amino acids. CDR3 sequence reads: CASRPPGLYVGYTF. In nucleotides, the CDR3 is TGTGCCAGCAGGCCTCCAGGGTTGTATGTTGGCTACACCTTC. The full variable domain, its missing parts supplied by reference TRBV7-9 and TRBJ1-2, is DTGVSQNPRHKITKRGQNVTFRCDPISEHNRLYWYRQTLGQGPEFLTYFQNEAQLEKSRLLSDRFSAERPKGSFSTLEIQRTEQGDSAMYLCASRPPGLYVGYTFGSGTRLTVV.

The chain carries TRBV29-1 and TRBJ2-7; D is perhaps TRBD2 (5 bases). V was pared by 2 bases and J by 0 bases, with 11 bases between. Looked up from germline, CDR1 is SQVTM and CDR2 is ANQGSEA. The CDR3 covers 14 residues. This CDR3 reads CSVEIAGLSYEQYF. The CDR3, as DNA: TGCAGCGTTGAAATTGCCGGACTCTCCTACGAGCAGTACTTC.

V usage is TRBV30 and J usage is TRBJ1-2; D ambiguous. V lost 0 bases to trimming and J lost 6 bases, with 8 bases between them. Germline V CDR1 and CDR2: GTSNPN, SVGIG (reference sequence). This CDR3 comprises 12 residues. CDR3 nucleotides: TGTGCCTGGAGTGTATCACGAGATGGCTACACCTTC. This gives the protein CAWSVSRDGYTF.

This chain links TRBV30 with TRBJ1-2; a weak D match, TRBD1 (5 bases). The CDR3 covers 13 residues. V was clipped by 2 bases and J by 7 bases, with 14 bases between them. Germline loops: CDR1 GTSNPN, CDR2 SVGIG (reference sequence). The CDR3 loop reads CAWSKKPDSGYTF. CDR3 nucleotides: TGTGCCTGGAGTAAAAAGCCCGACAGTGGCTACACCTTC. The full variable domain, in which reference TRBV30 and TRBJ1-2 provide the parts outside the CDR3, is SQTIHQWPATLVQPVGSPLSLECTVEGTSNPNLYWYRQAAGRGLQLLFYSVGIGQISSEVPQNLSASRPQDRQFILSSKKLLLSDSGFYLCAWSKKPDSGYTFGSGTRLTVV.